This T cell receptor (beta chain) was sequenced in a study of siplizumab effects on memory and regulatory T cells. Study outcomes and limitations: Proliferating siplizumab-culture Treg suppressive function went unconfirmed. Alloreactive sequences that could be traced to unstimulated CD4+ memory cells showed a significant reduction under siplizumab. With siplizumab, mappable alloreactive CD4+ clones averaged around 70% Treg-derived, versus around 28% in controls.

The CDR3 is 16 amino acids. CDR1 and CDR2 (germline): SGHRS, YFSETQ. V lost 3 bases and J lost 0; bases outside the gene matches: 6. Generated by immunoSEQ multiplex PCR, the TCRdb table keeps only in-frame clones and is missing some. The sample has roughly 92,000 clones, over 90% seen once. Remarks on this clone: Its antigen is not known.

The clonotype comes from a human donor in good health. The chain links TRBV5-1 to TRBJ2-1; 7 bases are a match to TRBD2. The sample consisted of non-Treg CD4+ T cells sorted from blood. In nucleotides, the CDR3 is TGCGCCAGCAGCTGGGCCGGCGGGAGCTCCTACAATGAGCAGTTCTTC. It specifies CASSWAGGSSYNEQFF.